Following are 6 T cell receptor beta chains from one sample sequenced in a study of T cells in women clearing cervical HPV infection. The method was immunoSEQ multiplex PCR; TCRdb's version includes in-frame clones alone and lacks a portion of them. This sample contains roughly 21,000 clones. Sequencing input: blood buffy coat. These receptors were taken from a woman between 18 and 75 years old with a cervical HPV16 infection that either progressed to CIN3+ or cleared (not recorded which).

A note on this clone: Read sequence stops 3 residues before the CDR3 end, and the germline J gene provides the missing end. V is TRBV11-2 and J is TRBJ1-2; TRBD1 aligns across 9 bases. The CDR3 is made up of 14 amino acids. The trim removed 5 bases at V and 5 bases at J, leaving 6 bases unmatched. Per germline, CDR1 SGHAT and CDR2 FQNNGV. The DNA read from the CDR3 is TGTGCCAGCAGCCGGGACAGGGTGGAATATGGC. This translates into CASSRDRVEYG. The whole CDR3 protein is CASSRDRVEYGYTF.

Concerning this clone: The read comes to an end 3 residues before the CDR3 does, leaving the germline J gene to fill in the end. V and J are TRBV2 and TRBJ1-1, with TRBD1 as a possible D gene (6 bases). This CDR3 spans 13 amino acids. Trimming removed 6 bases from V and 0 bases from J, with 8 bases in between. Germline V CDR1 and CDR2: SNHLY, FYNNEI. The part of the CDR3 DNA that was read is TGTGCCAGCAGCCAGGGGATGAACACTGAA. Protein: CASSQGMNTE. The entire CDR3 protein reads CASSQGMNTEAFF.

Concerning this clone: With the read ending 3 residues before the CDR3 end, the germline J gene is used to fill in that end. The V and J genes are TRBV5-1 and TRBJ2-3, with no clear D. Germline V lookup: CDR1 SGHRS, CDR2 YFSETQ. The CDR3 loop spans 12 amino acids. The ends were cut back, 3 bases at V and 0 bases at J, with 2 bases in the middle. Partial CDR3 DNA: TGCGCCAGCAGCTCAAGCACAGATACG. Protein product: CASSSSTDT. The whole CDR3 sequence is CASSSSTDTQYF.

Remarks on this clone: The CDR3 end is not reached by the read, which stops 3 residues before it; the germline J gene fills it in. V is TRBV5-8 and J is TRBJ2-1, with 9 nucleotides matching TRBD2. V dropped 0 bases and J dropped 7; count of bases not matched to a gene: 5. The CDR3 runs to 15 residues. CDR1 and CDR2 (germline): SGHTS, YDEGEE. The part of the CDR3 DNA that was read is TGTGCCAGCAGCTTGGGACTAGCGGCCCTAAATGAG. This encodes CASSLGLAALNE. The full-length CDR3 reads as CASSLGLAALNEQFF.

Note on this clone: The read comes to an end 3 residues before the CDR3 does, leaving the germline J gene to fill in the end. The V and J genes are TRBV7-8 and TRBJ2-5, with a tentative D call TRBD1 (8 bases). This CDR3 comprises 15 residues. Germline V gene data show CDR1 as SGHVS and CDR2 as FQNEAQ. V lost 5 bases and J lost 5, with 18 bases in between. The CDR3 bases that were read are TGTGCCAGCAGCCTAGGGAGGGACAGGTTGGAGACC. This codes for CASSLGRDRLET. The CDR3, in full, reads CASSLGRDRLETQYF.

To note about this clone: The read stops 3 residues short of the end of the CDR3; the missing end is completed from the germline J gene. The rearrangement joins TRBV29-1 to TRBJ2-7, with D unclear. Germline V lookup: CDR1 SQVTM, CDR2 ANQGSEA. The CDR3 covers 12 residues. V lost 4 bases to trimming and J lost 3 bases, with 10 bases between them. The CDR3 region is CSVGAHYYEQYF. Partial CDR3 DNA: TGCAGCGTTGGGGCACATTACTACGAG.